The subject of this entry is one TCR beta chain. Germline CDR1 reads SGHTA; CDR2 reads FQGNSA. The CDR3 totals 16 residues. Trimming took 8 bases from V and 0 from J, leaving 17 bases between them. The source of the sample is a study of T cell changes during pregnancy in multiple sclerosis. The protocol was immunoSEQ multiplex PCR, while the TCRdb copy is restricted to in-frame clones and leaves out a portion. Here the sample spans roughly 30,000 clones, around nine tenths being singletons. This clonotype originated in a female donor with multiple sclerosis, enrolled in a pregnancy study. The sequences come from CD8+ T cells from peripheral blood mononuclear cells, collected before pregnancy. This rearrangement joins TRBV7-2 to TRBJ2-1; unclear D gene. The DNA for the CDR3 is TGTGCCAGCCTCTTGGTGGCTGGAGTCTCCTACAATGAGCAGTTCTTC. Protein: CASLLVAGVSYNEQFF.